These T cell receptor beta chains were read from a single sample in a study of control samples from healthy donors and cancer patients. Measured with immunoSEQ multiplex PCR; TCRdb has only the in-frame clones, and not every one. Among about 14,000 clones listed, roughly three quarters were seen once. Sequenced: formalin-fixed, paraffin-embedded tissue. These TCRs come from a male donor with melanoma. The conserved cysteine and the conserved F or W are not part of the CDR3 here. The order of the fields is J gene, V gene, CDR3 protein.

J: TRBJ1-6
V: TRBV30
CDR3: ACNEGISTPLH

J: TRBJ1-2
V: TRBV12-2
CDR3: ASRFLGSGRFYGYT

J: TRBJ2-1
V: TRBV7-3
CDR3: ASSSTGSGAYNEQF

J: TRBJ2-7
V: TRBV4-2
CDR3: ASSPTGQGSNEQY

J: TRBJ1-3
V: TRBV7-6
CDR3: ASSLSAGGSGNTIY

J: TRBJ2-5
V: TRBV20-1
CDR3: SASYGGETQY

J: TRBJ2-1
V: TRBV29-1
CDR3: SVKLGFDEQF

J: TRBJ1-6
V: TRBV10-3
CDR3: AISDEGAYNSPLH

J: TRBJ2-7
V: TRBV29-1
CDR3: SADNSYEQY

J: TRBJ1-1
V: TRBV27
CDR3: ASSFLTGWNTEAF

J: TRBJ1-5
V: TRBV19
CDR3: ASSRQNSNQPQH

J: TRBJ1-6
V: TRBV19
CDR3: ASSPTGIPSSSYNSPLH

J: TRBJ2-3
V: TRBV6-1
CDR3: ASSDVGADTQY

J: TRBJ1-6
V: TRBV7-2
CDR3: ASSPEPGQGNSPLH

J: TRBJ1-2
V: TRBV5-1
CDR3: ASSWEAGANYGYT

J: TRBJ2-2
V: TRBV5-8
CDR3: ASSRAGLRRDTGELF

J: TRBJ1-1
V: TRBV24-1
CDR3: ATQGSGTEAF

J: TRBJ1-1
V: TRBV6-5
CDR3: ASTQTGGTEAF

J: TRBJ1-5
V: TRBV7-9
CDR3: ASSPPGSNQPQH

J: TRBJ2-2
V: TRBV7-9
CDR3: ASSPLPGRDGELF

J: TRBJ1-2
V: TRBV2
CDR3: ASSRQKALYGYT

J: TRBJ1-1
V: TRBV19
CDR3: ASNNRVEAF

J: TRBJ2-1
V: TRBV11-1
CDR3: ASSLRLAGAYNEQF

J: TRBJ1-2
V: TRBV29-1
CDR3: SVAGGTGTRSYGYT

J: TRBJ1-2
V: TRBV7-3
CDR3: ASSSSVYGYT

J: TRBJ2-5
V: TRBV7-6
CDR3: ASSPGFGGGTQETQY

J: TRBJ1-2
V: TRBV5-4
CDR3: ASSTGASSYGYT

J: TRBJ1-6
V: TRBV5-1
CDR3: ASKGGTHNSPLH

J: TRBJ2-2
V: TRBV4-3
CDR3: ASSRQGVYTGELF

J: TRBJ1-1
V: TRBV25-1
CDR3: ASTRQGMNTEAF

J: TRBJ2-5
V: TRBV12-3/TRBV12-4
CDR3: ASSGGVQETQY

J: TRBJ2-5
V: TRBV7-8
CDR3: ASSLGTPASRGPQY

J: TRBJ2-3
V: TRBV6-6
CDR3: ASSYSYTQY

J: TRBJ2-7
V: TRBV4-1
CDR3: ASSQIRGAYEQY

J: TRBJ1-5
V: TRBV30
CDR3: AWSPAGNQPQH

J: TRBJ2-1
V: TRBV6-6
CDR3: ASSQLGLAGGHEF

J: TRBJ2-7
V: TRBV5-4
CDR3: ASSLGTDYEQY

J: TRBJ1-6
V: TRBV5-5
CDR3: ASSYYDRDYSPLH

J: TRBJ1-3
V: TRBV2
CDR3: ASSGPPGTYSGNTIY

J: TRBJ1-2
V: TRBV6-5
CDR3: ASSPRINYGYT